Listed here are 20 T cell receptor beta chains from one sample, sequenced in a study of T cell repertoires in cytomegalovirus infection. TCRdb recomputed calls from the reads with MiXCR, one row per CDR3 protein. Of roughly 170,000 distinct CDR3 sequences in the sample, about 22% were seen once. For these receptors, no antigen is known. The specimen comprised CD8+ T cells from cultured PBMCs, sampled from culture after CMV antigen stimulation. The receptors were sampled from a human donor in good health (CMV status not recorded). Some clones in this sample may be carry-over from other donors' samples.

The chain has TRBV7-2 and TRBJ2-7; the D gene is possibly TRBD2 (6 bases). Germline CDR1 and CDR2: SGHTA and FQGNSA. CDR3 length equals 17 residues. V was clipped by 3 bases and J by 0 bases, with 18 bases between them. The CDR3 reads CASSFRRVADTSYEQYF. For the CDR3, the DNA is TGTGCCAGCAGCTTTCGACGGGTAGCGGACACCTCCTACGAGCAGTACTTC.

This clonotype has only a few counts. The rearrangement uses TRBV7-2 and TRBJ2-7; perhaps TRBD2 as D (6 bases). Germline V gene data show CDR1 as SGHTA and CDR2 as FQGNSA. V lost 4 bases to trimming and J lost 4 bases, with 17 bases between them. There are 15 residues in the CDR3. CDR3 nucleotides: TGTGCCAGCAGCTGGGCCGGGCCGGGGGAGTACGAGCAGTACTTC. Protein product: CASSWAGPGEYEQYF.

The CDR3 DNA follows: TGTGCCAGCAGTTACGGGAGGACAAATGAGCAGTTCTTC. As protein: CASSYGRTNEQFF. The chain uses TRBV6-5 and TRBJ2-1, with a possible D match to TRBD2 (6 bases). The V end was cut by 2 bases, the J end by 7 bases, with 9 bases between. The CDR3 length is 13 residues. Germline V gene sequence: CDR1 MNHEY, CDR2 SVGAGI.

This clonotype was recorded many times. The gene calls are TRBV7-2 and TRBJ2-7, with D possibly called TRBD1 or TRBD2 (5 bases each). Germline V CDR1 and CDR2: SGHTA, FQGNSA. This CDR3 spans 13 amino acids. The V end was cut by 4 bases, the J end by 3 bases, with 10 bases between. This CDR3 reads CASSSGALYEQYF. The CDR3 nucleotides read TGTGCCAGCAGCTCCGGGGCCCTCTACGAGCAGTACTTC.

This clonotype was seen a handful of times. CDR3 in amino acids: CASSRTSGVNTGELFF. CDR3 coding DNA: TGTGCCAGCAGCAGGACTAGCGGGGTGAACACCGGGGAGCTGTTTTTT. The V gene is TRBV7-9, the J gene TRBJ2-2; 12 bases map to TRBD2. After removal of 5 bases from V and 1 base from J, the junction contained 2 bases not matched to a gene. Germline loops: CDR1 SEHNR, CDR2 FQNEAQ (reference sequence). The CDR3 runs to 16 residues.

This clonotype has more than one count but fewer than ten. V gene TRBV15 combines with J gene TRBJ2-5, with 10 bases matching TRBD1. CDR1 and CDR2 (germline): LNHNV, YYDKDF (reference sequence). Losses at the gene ends were 3 bases for V and 5 bases for J; bases not matched to a gene: 9. The CDR3 length is 16 residues. CDR3: CATSRSRQGARETQYF. CDR3 DNA: TGTGCCACCAGCAGGTCAAGACAGGGGGCTCGGGAGACCCAGTACTTC.

The V call is TRBV12-3 or TRBV12-4, the J call TRBJ2-5; D not resolved. This CDR3 is 14 amino acids long. The V end lost 2 bases, the J end lost 5 bases, and 12 bases lay between the germline ends. The CDR3 DNA is TGTGCCAGCAGTTTACGGCCCCGGGCGGAGACCCAGTACTTC. It encodes CASSLRPRAETQYF.

The chain carries TRBV29-1 and TRBJ2-3, with D possibly TRBD1 on 5 matching bases. This CDR3 is 12 amino acids long. The V and J ends lost 4 bases and 4 bases respectively, with 9 bases between them. Germline loops: CDR1 SQVTM, CDR2 ANQGSEA. For the CDR3, the DNA is TGCAGCGTTGTTAGGGGTCCAGATACGCAGTATTTT. Its translation: CSVVRGPDTQYF.

This chain connects TRBV7-9 to TRBJ2-6, with D perhaps TRBD1 (6 bases). The V end was cut by 5 bases, the J end by 0 bases, with 17 bases between. The CDR3 is made up of 18 amino acids. Germline CDR1 and CDR2: SEHNR and FQNEAQ (reference sequence). In DNA, the CDR3 is TGTGCCAGCAGCCTTTCAGACAGGAGCAGCTCTGGGGCCAACGTCCTGACTTTC. It is translated as CASSLSDRSSSGANVLTF.

This rearrangement joins TRBV7-2 to TRBJ2-7; a weak D match, TRBD1 (6 bases). The CDR3 runs 13 residues. The germline V and J ends were trimmed by 5 bases and 3 bases, with 11 bases remaining between them. Germline assignment: CDR1 SGHTA and CDR2 FQGNSA. The CDR3 protein is CASSIGQHYEQYF. In DNA form, the CDR3 reads TGTGCCAGCAGCATCGGACAGCACTACGAGCAGTACTTC.

The rearrangement links TRBV7-9 to TRBJ1-2; tentatively, D is TRBD1 (5 bases). Germline V gene sequence: CDR1 SEHNR, CDR2 FQNEAQ (reference sequence). This CDR3 comprises 14 residues. V lost 5 bases to trimming and J lost 6 bases, with 16 bases between them. In DNA, the CDR3 is TGTGCCAGCAGCGGTCAGGGTTTCGAGGATGGCTACACCTTC. Translated, it gives CASSGQGFEDGYTF.

The chain joins TRBV6-2 or TRBV6-3 to TRBJ1-5; D gene unclear. The V and J ends lost 2 bases and 2 bases respectively, with 10 bases between them. The CDR3 is 15 amino acids. Germline CDR1 is MNHEY and CDR2 is SVGEGT. The CDR3 region has the DNA TGTGCCAGCAGTTACCTCGGGGATGGCAATCAGCCCCAGCATTTT. This sequence encodes CASSYLGDGNQPQHF.

This clonotype was detected a few times. The rearrangement links TRBV6-4 to TRBJ1-3; tentatively, D is TRBD1 (6 bases). Germline assignment: CDR1 MRHNA and CDR2 SNTAGT. This CDR3 contains 15 residues. Trimming shortened V by 3 bases and J by 2 bases, and 11 bases separated the two germline ends. The CDR3 is CASSELGAPGNTIYF. The CDR3 region has the DNA TGTGCCAGCAGTGAGCTGGGGGCGCCTGGAAACACCATATATTTT.

This clonotype has a handful of counts. V gene TRBV12-3 or TRBV12-4 combines with J gene TRBJ1-1; D perhaps matches TRBD1 (5 bases). The V and J ends lost 7 bases and 1 base respectively, with 16 bases between them. The CDR3 is made up of 15 amino acids. The CDR3: CASTFRGESNTEAFF. The CDR3 bases are TGTGCCAGCACCTTCCGAGGGGAATCGAACACTGAAGCTTTCTTT.

The gene calls are TRBV7-6 and TRBJ2-1; 15 bases agree with TRBD2. V dropped 4 bases and J dropped 6; count of bases not matched to a gene: 7. The CDR3 spans 17 residues. The germline V gene has CDR1 SGHVS and CDR2 FNYEAQ. CDR3 bases: TGTGCCAGCAGCTGGACTAGCGGGGGGGCCATACCCAATGAGCAGTTCTTC. The encoded protein is CASSWTSGGAIPNEQFF.

This clonotype turned up a few times. The chain links TRBV19 to TRBJ1-1, with unresolved D. This CDR3 is built from 13 residues. The germline V and J ends were trimmed by 2 bases and 8 bases, with 12 bases remaining between them. Per germline, CDR1 LNHDA and CDR2 SQIVND (reference sequence). The CDR3, as DNA: TGTGCCAGTAGTATAATGAAGACGGGAGAAGCTTTCTTT. Translated: CASSIMKTGEAFF.

The rearrangement uses TRBV12-3 or TRBV12-4 and TRBJ1-1, with D possibly being TRBD1 (5 bases). The germline V and J ends were trimmed by 5 bases and 3 bases, with 10 bases remaining between them. The CDR3 is 13 residues long. CDR3: CASSIQDYTEAFF. CDR3 bases: TGTGCCAGCAGTATACAGGACTACACTGAAGCTTTCTTT.

This sequence joins TRBV7-2 and TRBJ2-1; D is uncertain. The CDR3 runs 13 residues. Trimming cost V 4 bases and J 6 bases, with 10 bases left between them. Germline CDR1 reads SGHTA; CDR2 reads FQGNSA. CDR3 in amino acids: CASSSLPGNEQFF. The CDR3, as DNA: TGTGCCAGCAGCTCCCTCCCTGGCAATGAGCAGTTCTTC. Full variable domain (missing parts from reference TRBV7-2 and TRBJ2-1): GAGVSQSPSNKVTEKGKDVELRCDPISGHTALYWYRQSLGQGLEFLIYFQGNSAPDKSGLPSDRFSAERTGGSVSTLTIQRTQQEDSAVYLCASSSLPGNEQFFGPGTRLTVL.

The chain employs TRBV7-9 and TRBJ1-1; 11 bases fit TRBD1. The CDR3 consists of 20 residues. The V segment lost 4 bases and the J segment 0 bases; nucleotides outside the gene matches: 16. Germline V gene sequence: CDR1 SEHNR, CDR2 FQNEAQ (reference sequence). The CDR3, as DNA: TGTGCCAGCAGCTATCGACAGGACAGGGGGCTTCTGGGCTTGAACACTGAAGCTTTCTTT. As protein: CASSYRQDRGLLGLNTEAFF.

The rearrangement links TRBV7-9 to TRBJ2-2; 9 positions match TRBD1. In germline, CDR1 is SEHNR, CDR2 FQNEAQ (reference sequence). CDR3 size: 17 residues. After removal of 5 bases from V and 1 base from J, the junction contained 8 bases not matched to a gene. The CDR3, as DNA: TGTGCCAGCAGCCATACAAGACAGGGGGTGAACACCGGGGAGCTGTTTTTT. It translates to CASSHTRQGVNTGELFF.